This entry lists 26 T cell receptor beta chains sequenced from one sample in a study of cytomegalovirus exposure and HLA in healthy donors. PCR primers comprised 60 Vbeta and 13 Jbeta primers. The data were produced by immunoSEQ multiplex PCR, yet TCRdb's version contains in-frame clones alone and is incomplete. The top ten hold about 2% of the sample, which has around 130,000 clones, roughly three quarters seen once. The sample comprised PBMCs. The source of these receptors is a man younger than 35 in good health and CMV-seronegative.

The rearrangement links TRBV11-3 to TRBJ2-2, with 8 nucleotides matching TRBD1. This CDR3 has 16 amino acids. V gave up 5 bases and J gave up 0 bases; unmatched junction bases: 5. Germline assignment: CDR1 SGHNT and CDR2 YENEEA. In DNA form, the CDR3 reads TGTGCCAGCAGCACCCGACAGGGGACGAACACCGGGGAGCTGTTTTTT. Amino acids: CASSTRQGTNTGELFF.

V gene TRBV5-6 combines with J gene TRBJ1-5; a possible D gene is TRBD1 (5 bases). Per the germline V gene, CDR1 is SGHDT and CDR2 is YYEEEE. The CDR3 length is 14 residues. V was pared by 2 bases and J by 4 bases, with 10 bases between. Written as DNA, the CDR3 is TGTGCCAGCAGCTTTGCAGGGATAAATCAGCCCCAGCATTTT. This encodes CASSFAGINQPQHF.

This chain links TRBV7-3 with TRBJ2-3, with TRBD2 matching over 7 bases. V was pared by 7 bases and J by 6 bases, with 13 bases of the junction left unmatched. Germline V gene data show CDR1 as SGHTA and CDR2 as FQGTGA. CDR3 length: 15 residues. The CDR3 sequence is CASTKMGGKWDTQYF. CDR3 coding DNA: TGTGCCAGCACCAAGATGGGGGGGAAGTGGGATACGCAGTATTTT. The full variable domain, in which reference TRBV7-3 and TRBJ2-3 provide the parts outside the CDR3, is GAGVSQTPSNKVTEKGKYVELRCDPISGHTALYWYRQSLGQGPEFLIYFQGTGAADDSGLPNDRFFAVRPEGSVSTLKIQRTERGDSAVYLCASTKMGGKWDTQYFGPGTRLTVL.

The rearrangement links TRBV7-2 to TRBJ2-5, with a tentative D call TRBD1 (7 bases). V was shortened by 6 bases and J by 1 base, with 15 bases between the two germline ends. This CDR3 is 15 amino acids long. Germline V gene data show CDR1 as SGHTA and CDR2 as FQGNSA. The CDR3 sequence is CASRSQGGFQETQYF. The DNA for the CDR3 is TGTGCCAGCAGGTCTCAGGGGGGATTCCAAGAGACCCAGTACTTC.

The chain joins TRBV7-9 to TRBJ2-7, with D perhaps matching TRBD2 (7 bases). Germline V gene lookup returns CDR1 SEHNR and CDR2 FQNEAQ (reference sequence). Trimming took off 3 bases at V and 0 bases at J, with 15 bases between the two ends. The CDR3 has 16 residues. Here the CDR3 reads CASSFVRGRVSYEQYF. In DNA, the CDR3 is TGTGCCAGCAGCTTCGTGAGGGGGAGGGTCTCCTACGAGCAGTACTTC.

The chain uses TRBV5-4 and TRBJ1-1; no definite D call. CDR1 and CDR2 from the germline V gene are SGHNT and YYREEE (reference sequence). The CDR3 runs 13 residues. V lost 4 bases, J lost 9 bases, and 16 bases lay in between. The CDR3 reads CASSQAGVFKAFF. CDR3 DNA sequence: TGTGCCAGCAGCCAAGCCGGGGTTTTTAAAGCTTTCTTT.

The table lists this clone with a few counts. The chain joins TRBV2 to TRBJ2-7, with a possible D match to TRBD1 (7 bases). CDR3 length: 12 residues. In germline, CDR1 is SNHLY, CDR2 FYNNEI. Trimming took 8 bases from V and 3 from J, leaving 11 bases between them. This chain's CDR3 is CASGRDSYEQYV. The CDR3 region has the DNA TGTGCCAGCGGGCGGGACAGCTACGAGCAGTACGTC.

CDR3 sequence (DNA): TGCGCCAGCGCCCAAGGGACTAGCGGACGCTACGAGCAGTACTTC. It encodes CASAQGTSGRYEQYF. This chain links TRBV4-3 with TRBJ2-5; TRBD2 aligns across 11 bases. Matching the DNA end better, TRBJ2-7 makes the J call doubtful. The CDR3 runs to 15 residues. Germline values: CDR1 LGHNA, CDR2 YSLEER.

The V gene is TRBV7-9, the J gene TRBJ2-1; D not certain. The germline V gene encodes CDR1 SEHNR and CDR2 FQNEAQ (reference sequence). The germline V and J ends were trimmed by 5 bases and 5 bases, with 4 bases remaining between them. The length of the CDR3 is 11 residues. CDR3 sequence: CASSVNNEQFF. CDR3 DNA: TGTGCCAGCAGCGTAAACAATGAGCAGTTCTTC.

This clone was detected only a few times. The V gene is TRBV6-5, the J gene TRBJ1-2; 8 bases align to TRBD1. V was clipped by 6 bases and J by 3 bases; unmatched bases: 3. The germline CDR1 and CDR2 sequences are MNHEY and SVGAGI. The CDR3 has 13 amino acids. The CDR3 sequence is CASSTGGDYGYTF. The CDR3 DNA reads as TGTGCCAGCAGCACAGGGGGGGACTATGGCTACACCTTC.

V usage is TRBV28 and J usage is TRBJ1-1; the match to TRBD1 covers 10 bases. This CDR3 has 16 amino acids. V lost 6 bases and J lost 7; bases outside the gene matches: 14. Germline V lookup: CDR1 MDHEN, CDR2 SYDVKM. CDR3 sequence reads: CASSHYTGTGDGEAFF. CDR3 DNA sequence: TGTGCCAGCAGCCACTACACCGGGACAGGGGATGGTGAAGCTTTCTTT. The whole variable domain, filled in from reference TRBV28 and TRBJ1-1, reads DVKVTQSSRYLVKRTGEKVFLECVQDMDHENMFWYRQDPGLGLRLIYFSYDVKMKEKGDIPEGYSVSREKKERFSLILESASTNQTSMYLCASSHYTGTGDGEAFFGQGTRLTVV.

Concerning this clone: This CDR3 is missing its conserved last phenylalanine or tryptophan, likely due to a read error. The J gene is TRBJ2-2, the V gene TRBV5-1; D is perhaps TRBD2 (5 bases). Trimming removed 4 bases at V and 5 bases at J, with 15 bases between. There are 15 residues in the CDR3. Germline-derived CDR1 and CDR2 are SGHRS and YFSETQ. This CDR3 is CASSPPGWATGELFV. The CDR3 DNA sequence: TGCGCCAGCAGCCCCCCGGGGTGGGCAACCGGGGAGCTGTTTGTT.

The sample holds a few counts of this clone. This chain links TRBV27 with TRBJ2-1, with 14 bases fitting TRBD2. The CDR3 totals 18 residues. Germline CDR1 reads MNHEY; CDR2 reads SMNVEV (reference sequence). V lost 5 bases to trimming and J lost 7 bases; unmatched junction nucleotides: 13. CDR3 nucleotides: TGTGCCAGCAGTCCCCTGACTAGCGGGAGGGCACTCGGGAATGAGCAGTTCTTC. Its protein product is CASSPLTSGRALGNEQFF.

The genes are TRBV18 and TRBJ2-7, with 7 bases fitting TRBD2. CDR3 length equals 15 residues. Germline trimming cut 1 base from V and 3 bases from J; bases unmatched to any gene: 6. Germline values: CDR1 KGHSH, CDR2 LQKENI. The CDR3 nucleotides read TGTGCCAGCTCACCACTCCGGGACTATAACTACGAGCAGTACTTC. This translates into CASSPLRDYNYEQYF.

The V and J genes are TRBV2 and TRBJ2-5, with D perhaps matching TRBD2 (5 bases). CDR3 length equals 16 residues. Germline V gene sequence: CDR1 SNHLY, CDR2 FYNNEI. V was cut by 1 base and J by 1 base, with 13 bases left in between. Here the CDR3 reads CASSEVASSFQETQYF. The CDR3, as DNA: TGTGCCAGCAGTGAAGTGGCTAGCAGCTTCCAAGAGACCCAGTACTTC.

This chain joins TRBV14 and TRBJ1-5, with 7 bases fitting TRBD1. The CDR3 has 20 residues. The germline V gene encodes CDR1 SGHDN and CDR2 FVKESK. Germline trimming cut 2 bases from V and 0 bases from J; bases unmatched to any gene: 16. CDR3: CASSQIDRAQRPYSNQPQHF. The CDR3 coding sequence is TGTGCCAGCAGCCAAATCGACAGGGCACAACGGCCCTATAGCAATCAGCCCCAGCATTTT.

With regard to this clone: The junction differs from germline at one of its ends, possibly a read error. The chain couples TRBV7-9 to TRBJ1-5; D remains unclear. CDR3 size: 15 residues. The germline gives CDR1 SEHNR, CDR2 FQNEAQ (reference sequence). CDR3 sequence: CASSLEMGSDQPQHF. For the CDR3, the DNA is TGTGCCAGCAGCTTAGAGATGGGTAGCGATCAGCCCCAGCATTTT.

CDR3 bases: TGTGCCAGCAGCTTAGACAGGGATGAAAAACTGTTTTTT. This translates into CASSLDRDEKLFF. The chain joins TRBV7-9 to TRBJ1-4, with TRBD1 as a possible D gene (6 bases). The germline V and J ends were trimmed by 1 base and 6 bases, with 6 bases remaining between them. This CDR3 is 13 amino acids long. CDR1 and CDR2 from the germline V gene are SEHNR and FQNEAQ (reference sequence).

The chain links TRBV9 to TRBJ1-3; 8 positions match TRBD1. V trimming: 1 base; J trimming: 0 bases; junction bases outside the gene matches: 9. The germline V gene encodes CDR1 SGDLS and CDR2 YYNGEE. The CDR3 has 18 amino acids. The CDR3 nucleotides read TGTGCCAGCAGCGTATCACAGGGGGACCCTTCCTCTGGAAACACCATATATTTT. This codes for CASSVSQGDPSSGNTIYF.

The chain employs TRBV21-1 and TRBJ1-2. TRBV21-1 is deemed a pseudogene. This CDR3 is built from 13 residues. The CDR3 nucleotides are TGTGCCAGCAGAAGGGAGGGTGAGGAGGGCTACACCTTC. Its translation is CASRREGEEGYTF.

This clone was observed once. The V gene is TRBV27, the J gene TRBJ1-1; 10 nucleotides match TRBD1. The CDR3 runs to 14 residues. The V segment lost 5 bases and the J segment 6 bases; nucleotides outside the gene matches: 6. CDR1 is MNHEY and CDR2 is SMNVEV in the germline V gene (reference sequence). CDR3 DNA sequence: TGTGCCAGCAGTCCCCGACAGGGGGCTGCTGAAGCTTTCTTT. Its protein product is CASSPRQGAAEAFF.

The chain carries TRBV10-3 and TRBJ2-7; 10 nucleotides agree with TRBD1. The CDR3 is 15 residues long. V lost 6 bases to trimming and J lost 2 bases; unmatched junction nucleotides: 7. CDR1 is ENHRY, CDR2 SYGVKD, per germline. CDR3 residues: CAISGRGQGPYEQYF. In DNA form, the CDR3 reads TGTGCCATCAGCGGGAGGGGACAGGGGCCCTACGAGCAGTACTTC.

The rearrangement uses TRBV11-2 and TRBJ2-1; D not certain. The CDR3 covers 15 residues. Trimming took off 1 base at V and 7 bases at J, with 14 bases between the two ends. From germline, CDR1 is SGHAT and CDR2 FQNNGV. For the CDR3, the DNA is TGTGCCAGCAGCTTAGGAGTATCTACGTCAAATGAGCAGTTCTTC. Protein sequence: CASSLGVSTSNEQFF.

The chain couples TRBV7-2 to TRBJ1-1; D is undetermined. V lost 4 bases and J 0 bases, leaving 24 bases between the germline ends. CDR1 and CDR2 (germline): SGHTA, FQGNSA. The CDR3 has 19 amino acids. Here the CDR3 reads CASSSPEALRRRVNTEAFF. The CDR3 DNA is TGTGCCAGCAGCTCTCCGGAGGCCCTTAGGCGTCGCGTGAACACTGAAGCTTTCTTT.

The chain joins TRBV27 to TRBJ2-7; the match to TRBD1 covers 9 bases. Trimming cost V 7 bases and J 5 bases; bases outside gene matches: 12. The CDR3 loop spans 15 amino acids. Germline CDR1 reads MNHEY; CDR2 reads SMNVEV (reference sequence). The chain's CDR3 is CASMGTGTGRNEQYF. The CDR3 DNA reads TGTGCCAGCATGGGCACCGGGACAGGGCGGAACGAGCAGTACTTC.

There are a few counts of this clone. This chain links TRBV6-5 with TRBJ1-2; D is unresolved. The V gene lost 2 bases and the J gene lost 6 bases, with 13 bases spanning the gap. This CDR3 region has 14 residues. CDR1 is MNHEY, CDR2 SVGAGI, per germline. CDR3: CASSYQNSPNGYTF. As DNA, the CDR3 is TGTGCCAGCAGTTACCAGAACAGCCCGAATGGCTACACCTTC.